The rows below give T cell receptor beta chains drawn from one sample of a study of blood T cell repertoires in COVID-19. Produced via immunoSEQ multiplex PCR; TCRdb's table is partial and in-frame only. The sample shows 69,000 or so clones, around 80% of them seen only once. The sequenced sample was peripheral blood. All receptors derive from a man aged 50 to 60 with COVID-19, enrolled during active disease. CDR3s include the opening cysteine and the closing phenylalanine or tryptophan. A D gene is named only where the DNA matches it firmly. Rows may omit the clone size; those that give it use once, few, many or a size class.

clone_size | j_call | v_call | d_call | cdr3_aa | cdr3_nt
- | TRBJ1-2 | TRBV7-2 | - | CASSWAGDYGYTF | TGTGCCAGCAGCTGGGCCGGGGACTATGGCTACACCTTC
- | TRBJ1-2 | TRBV18 | TRBD1 | CASSQGQGVLAGGYTF | TGTGCCAGCTCCCAGGGACAGGGCGTACTGGCGGGCGGCTACACCTTC
- | TRBJ2-7 | TRBV10-1 | TRBD2 | CASSATSGVHYEQYF | TGCGCCAGCAGTGCGACTAGCGGGGTTCACTACGAGCAGTACTTC
- | TRBJ1-2 | TRBV5-5 | TRBD1 | CASSLGQASYGYTF | TGTGCCAGCAGCCTGGGACAGGCAAGCTATGGCTACACCTTC
few | TRBJ1-6 | TRBV6-6 | - | CASSPEGGRGGNSPLHF | TGTGCCAGCAGTCCCGAGGGAGGGCGAGGGGGTAATTCACCCCTCCACTTT
- | TRBJ2-7 | TRBV5-6 | - | CASSLLSEQYF | TGTGCCAGCAGCCTCCTCAGCGAGCAGTACTTC
few | TRBJ2-3 | TRBV27 | TRBD2 | CASSLLAGGRGTDTQYF | TGTGCCAGCAGTTTACTAGCGGGGGGGCGAGGCACAGATACGCAGTATTTT
- | TRBJ1-6 | TRBV15 | TRBD1 | CATSRDKGQGRPLHF | TGTGCCACCAGCAGAGATAAAGGACAGGGGAGACCCCTCCACTTT
- | TRBJ2-3 | TRBV9 | - | CASSGVGGTDTQYF | TGTGCCAGCAGCGGTGTGGGGGGTACAGATACGCAGTATTTT
- | TRBJ1-6 | TRBV2 | TRBD1 | CASTGTGGSDSPLHF | TGTGCCAGCACCGGGACAGGGGGTTCGGATTCACCCCTCCACTTT
once | TRBJ1-1 | TRBV5-4 | TRBD1 | CASSLGQGATNTEAFF | TGTGCCAGCAGCTTGGGACAGGGGGCAACGAACACTGAAGCTTTCTTT
- | TRBJ2-1 | TRBV19 | - | CASSVWRRGEQFF | TGTGCCAGTAGTGTCTGGCGGCGGGGTGAGCAGTTCTTC
- | TRBJ2-7 | TRBV7-8 | TRBD2 | CASSSASGRSYEQYF | TGTGCCAGCAGCTCCGCTAGCGGGCGATCCTACGAGCAGTACTTC
- | TRBJ1-5 | TRBV5-5 | TRBD1 | CASSIGTDLWNQPQHF | TGTGCCAGCAGCATCGGGACAGACCTCTGGAATCAGCCCCAGCATTTT
few | TRBJ2-2 | TRBV11-2 | TRBD1 | CASSPGTGKNTGELFF | TGTGCCAGCAGCCCCGGGACAGGGAAGAACACCGGGGAGCTGTTTTTT
- | TRBJ2-5 | TRBV4-2 | TRBD2 | CASSQDWGLAGGRQTQYF | TGTGCCAGCAGCCAAGATTGGGGACTAGCGGGGGGAAGGCAGACCCAGTACTTC
- | TRBJ2-7 | TRBV18 | TRBD1 | CASSPGQDRGAVF | TGTGCCAGCTCACCGGGACAAGACAGGGGAGCCGTCTTC
- | TRBJ2-5 | TRBV5-1 | TRBD2 | CASRLTSGQGTQYF | TGCGCCAGCAGGCTGACTAGCGGTCAGGGGACCCAGTACTTC
- | TRBJ1-6 | TRBV7-2 | - | CASSLRGTLGNSPLHF | TGTGCCAGCAGCTTGCGGGGGACGCTAGGAAATTCACCCCTCCACTTT
- | TRBJ1-2 | TRBV2 | - | CAKQEADHNYGYTF | TGTGCCAAGCAGGAGGCAGACCATAACTATGGCTACACCTTC
- | TRBJ1-4 | TRBV30 | TRBD1 | CAWSRGQAVTNEKLFF | TGTGCCTGGAGTCGGGGACAGGCGGTAACTAATGAAAAACTGTTTTTT
- | TRBJ1-5 | TRBV7-3 | - | CASSFMRAVDSNQPQHF | TGTGCCAGCAGCTTCATGAGGGCAGTTGATAGCAATCAGCCCCAGCATTTT
- | TRBJ2-1 | TRBV12-5 | TRBD1 | CASGSRPGTGGSEQFF | TGTGCTAGTGGTTCGCGGCCCGGGACAGGGGGCAGTGAGCAGTTCTTC
once | TRBJ2-1 | TRBV15 | TRBD2 | CATSRDLIAGGLTNEQFF | TGTGCCACCAGCAGAGATCTAATAGCGGGGGGCCTTACCAATGAGCAGTTCTTC
- | TRBJ2-3 | TRBV3-1/TRBV3-2 | - | CASSQEYTDTQYF | TGTGCCAGCAGCCAAGAGTACACAGATACGCAGTATTTT
- | TRBJ2-3 | TRBV11-1 | TRBD2 | CASSFGRAGTDTQYF | TGTGCCAGCAGCTTTGGGAGGGCCGGCACAGATACGCAGTATTTT
- | TRBJ2-1 | TRBV7-9 | - | CASSVTGGRYNEQFF | TGTGCCAGCAGCGTAACAGGTGGACGTTACAATGAGCAGTTCTTC
medium-sized | TRBJ2-3 | TRBV6-5 | TRBD2 | CASSFWTSGGGDTQYF | TGTGCCAGCAGTTTCTGGACTAGCGGGGGGGGAGATACGCAGTATTTT
- | TRBJ1-2 | TRBV3-1/TRBV3-2 | TRBD1 | CASSAHGGRGPYLTYGYTF | TGTGCCAGCAGCGCGCACGGGGGCAGGGGGCCCTATCTCACCTATGGCTACACCTTC
- | TRBJ2-7 | TRBV21-1 | - | CASSKAEGPGRAILSSYEQYF | TGTGCCAGCAGCAAAGCGGAAGGCCCCGGGAGGGCCATTCTAAGCTCCTACGAGCAGTACTTC
few | TRBJ1-2 | TRBV30 | - | CAWIAGPAGRGYTF | TGTGCCTGGATTGCAGGCCCAGCCGGTCGTGGCTACACCTTC
- | TRBJ1-1 | TRBV6-6 | - | CASSSAQRNTEAFF | TGTGCCAGCAGTTCGGCCCAGCGTAACACTGAAGCTTTCTTT